Below are 21 T cell receptor beta chains sequenced from a single sample in a study of draining lymph node invasion in breast cancer. From the bulk RNA-seq reads, TCRdb called clonotypes with MiXCR, one entry per CDR3 protein. The sample lists about 3,000 distinct CDR3 sequences, approximately 52% occurring once. The CD4+ CD45RA- CD25high gate defined the sorted memory regulatory T cells. The sequencing sample was made of sorted memory Tregs from a lymph node. The receptors stem from a female donor with luminal breast cancer.

This clonotype was found a few times. The V and J genes are TRBV7-6 and TRBJ1-4; D unresolved. The CDR3 runs 14 residues. Deletions cut 0 bases from V and 4 bases from J, with 6 bases between. Per the germline V gene, CDR1 is SGHVS and CDR2 is FNYEAQ. CDR3 DNA: TGTGCCAGCAGCTTAGCAGGGAATAATGAAAAACTGTTTTTT. It yields the protein CASSLAGNNEKLFF.

This chain connects TRBV10-3 to TRBJ2-7, with TRBD1 identical over 10 bases. Germline V gene sequence: CDR1 ENHRY, CDR2 SYGVKD. Trimming cost V 3 bases and J 5 bases; bases outside gene matches: 1. This CDR3 contains 13 residues. The CDR3 spells CAISEGTGDEQYF. Here the CDR3 DNA reads TGTGCCATCAGTGAAGGGACAGGGGACGAGCAGTACTTC.

The chain couples TRBV12-3 or TRBV12-4 to TRBJ1-5; TRBD1 might be the D (6 bases). CDR3 length equals 14 residues. V was pared by 6 bases and J by 2 bases, with 11 bases between. The CDR3 reads CASSLAGGNQPQHF. The CDR3 nucleotides read TGTGCCAGCAGCTTGGCAGGGGGCAATCAGCCCCAGCATTTT.

This clonotype has just a few counts. The CDR3 sequence is CASSLVGLEQYF. The CDR3 DNA follows: TGTGCCAGCAGCTTAGTAGGGCTCGAGCAGTACTTC. This rearrangement joins TRBV7-8 to TRBJ2-7, with D uncertain. This CDR3 comprises 12 residues. V was cut by 1 base and J by 6 bases, with 7 bases left in between. Germline values: CDR1 SGHVS, CDR2 FQNEAQ.

This chain links TRBV5-1 with TRBJ1-5; 10 bases fit TRBD1. This CDR3 is 15 amino acids long. The ends lost 4 bases at V and 4 bases at J; junction bases unmatched: 5. Germline V CDR1 and CDR2: SGHRS, YFSETQ. In DNA, the CDR3 is TGCGCCAGCAGCCCGGGACAGGGGACTAATCAGCCCCAGCATTTT. As protein: CASSPGQGTNQPQHF.

Note on this clonotype: A junction end diverges from the germline sequence, so it may reflect a read error. V usage is TRBV12-3 or TRBV12-4 and J usage is TRBJ2-6, with D possibly TRBD2 on 5 matching bases. The CDR3 sequence is 15 residues long. CDR3 protein: CASSLGRSEANVLTF. DNA of the CDR3: TGTGCCAGCAGTTTAGGGAGGTCTGAGGCCAACGTCCTGACTTTC.

The chain combines TRBV27 with TRBJ1-5; D is perhaps TRBD1 (5 bases). Trimming left V 3 bases short and J 5 bases short, with 8 bases between. The CDR3 covers 13 residues. Germline-derived CDR1 and CDR2 are MNHEY and SMNVEV (reference sequence). The CDR3 nucleotides are TGTGCCAGCAGTTTTCTGGGGGATCAGCCCCAGCATTTT. The encoded protein is CASSFLGDQPQHF.

This clonotype has a handful of counts. This rearrangement joins TRBV29-1 to TRBJ2-3; D not certain. The CDR3 runs to 14 residues. The germline gives CDR1 SQVTM, CDR2 ANQGSEA. Trimming shortened V by 0 bases and J by 0 bases, and 7 bases separated the two germline ends. The CDR3, as DNA: TGCAGCGTTGAAGATTGGGCTAGCACAGATACGCAGTATTTT. Protein product: CSVEDWASTDTQYF.

The chain is built from TRBV6-5 and TRBJ2-7, with TRBD2 identical over 8 bases. Germline V CDR1 and CDR2: MNHEY, SVGAGI. CDR3 size: 14 residues. V shed 0 bases, J shed 9 bases, and the junction held 7 bases outside the gene matches. Here the CDR3 DNA reads TGTGCCAGCAGTTACTCGGCGAGCGGGAGCCCGCAGTACTTC. It codes for CASSYSASGSPQYF.

The chain recombines TRBV29-1 with TRBJ2-7, with TRBD1 matching 8 bases. V shed 5 bases, J shed 12 bases, and the junction held 24 bases outside the gene matches. The germline V gene encodes CDR1 SQVTM and CDR2 ANQGSEA. The CDR3 loop spans 16 amino acids. The CDR3 loop is CSVPTKASRTGQEGYF. The CDR3 coding sequence is TGCAGCGTTCCTACTAAAGCTTCCCGGACAGGGCAAGAGGGGTACTTC.

The chain links TRBV11-3 to TRBJ2-5, with D maybe TRBD1 (5 bases). Looked up from germline, CDR1 is SGHNT and CDR2 is YENEEA. The CDR3 spans 16 residues. With 1 base removed from V and 5 bases from J, the gap between germline ends came to 17 bases. As DNA, the CDR3 is TGTGCCAGCAGCTTAGTTGGCAGGGCCCTCGGGGAGACCCAGTACTTC. It translates to CASSLVGRALGETQYF.

The chain employs TRBV7-2 and TRBJ2-4, with D perhaps TRBD2 (5 bases). CDR3 length equals 16 residues. Germline assignment: CDR1 SGHTA and CDR2 FQGNSA. V dropped 2 bases and J dropped 6 bases, with 17 bases sitting between them. CDR3 nucleotide sequence: TGTGCCAGCAGCTTAAATAGCTGGAGGTCCGGAAACATTCAGTACTTC. It specifies CASSLNSWRSGNIQYF.

As concerns this clonotype: This may arise from a read error, as a much more abundant clone is one base away. The V gene is TRBV3-1, the J gene TRBJ1-2; D is uncertain. CDR1 and CDR2 (germline): LGHDT, YNNKEL (reference sequence). V was trimmed by 0 bases and J by 4 bases, leaving 15 bases between them. This CDR3 has 16 residues. The CDR3: CASSQDLVGDFYGYTF. The CDR3 bases are TGTGCCAGCAGCCAAGATCTGGTGGGCGATTTCTATGGCTACACCTTC.

The chain carries TRBV19 and TRBJ1-2; weak D call: TRBD1 (5 bases). Germline V gene lookup returns CDR1 LNHDA and CDR2 SQIVND (reference sequence). The CDR3 spans 13 residues. V was clipped by 3 bases and J by 3 bases, with 8 bases between them. The CDR3 region is CASSIGGDYGYTF. Here the CDR3 DNA reads TGTGCCAGTAGTATTGGGGGAGACTATGGCTACACCTTC.

This chain links TRBV20-1 with TRBJ1-1; D is ambiguous. V shed 3 bases and J shed 3 bases, with 11 bases lying between them. The germline V gene has CDR1 DFQATT and CDR2 SNEGSKA (reference sequence). CDR3 size: 13 residues. As DNA, the CDR3 is TGCAGTGCTAGTCGAGTTTCGGACACTGAAGCTTTCTTT. This gives the protein CSASRVSDTEAFF.

As concerns this clonotype: One end of the junction fails to match germline, which may point to a read error. This chain connects TRBV28 to TRBJ1-5, with 7 bases matching TRBD1. The germline V gene has CDR1 MDHEN and CDR2 SYDVKM. The CDR3 extends over 13 amino acids. CDR3 nucleotide sequence: TGTGCCAGCAGGGGACAGATCAATCAGCCCCAACATTTT. Its translation: CASRGQINQPQHF. Full variable domain (missing parts from reference TRBV28 and TRBJ1-5): DVKVTQSSRYLVKRTGEKVFLECVQDMDHENMFWYRQDPGLGLRLIYFSYDVKMKEKGDIPEGYSVSREKKERFSLILESASTNQTSMYLCASRGQINQPQHFGDGTRLSIL.

The V gene is TRBV18, the J gene TRBJ2-4; perhaps D is TRBD1 or TRBD2 (5 bases each). The CDR3 runs to 14 residues. V dropped 2 bases and J dropped 0 bases, with 5 bases sitting between them. Germline V gene data show CDR1 as KGHSH and CDR2 as LQKENI. CDR3 in amino acids: CASSPGTAKNIQYF. CDR3 in DNA: TGTGCCAGCTCACCAGGGACAGCCAAAAACATTCAGTACTTC.

This chain connects TRBV20-1 to TRBJ1-2; D unresolved. Deletions cut 0 bases from V and 3 bases from J, with 8 bases between. The CDR3 totals 13 residues. The germline gives CDR1 DFQATT, CDR2 SNEGSKA (reference sequence). The CDR3 loop is CSARDRRYYGYTF. Written as DNA, the CDR3 is TGCAGTGCTAGAGATAGGCGATACTATGGCTACACCTTC.

This sequence joins TRBV29-1 and TRBJ1-1; possibly TRBD1 for D (5 bases). The CDR3 has 15 amino acids. From germline, CDR1 is SQVTM and CDR2 ANQGSEA. V was cut by 4 bases and J by 0 bases, with 15 bases left in between. The CDR3 coding sequence is TGCAGCGTTGGCCCGGGGGGAATATTGAACACTGAAGCTTTCTTT. This codes for CSVGPGGILNTEAFF.

The chain employs TRBV28 and TRBJ1-2, with TRBD1 matching over 8 bases. Germline V gene data show CDR1 as MDHEN and CDR2 as SYDVKM. V was pared by 10 bases and J by 4 bases, with 17 bases of the junction left unmatched. The length of the CDR3 is 16 residues. CDR3 amino acids: CATMDRVGSLVYGYTF. Written as DNA, the CDR3 is TGTGCCACCATGGACAGGGTGGGAAGTTTGGTCTATGGCTACACCTTC.

This clonotype was seen a handful of times. The J gene is TRBJ2-3, the V gene TRBV6-1; the match to TRBD2 covers 7 bases. Trimming cost V 0 bases and J 5 bases; bases outside gene matches: 11. This CDR3 has 17 amino acids. Germline V lookup: CDR1 MNHNS, CDR2 SASEGT. CDR3 in amino acids: CASSEARLAGDLDTQYF. The CDR3 DNA reads as TGTGCCAGCAGTGAAGCTAGACTAGCCGGGGACCTAGATACGCAGTATTTT.